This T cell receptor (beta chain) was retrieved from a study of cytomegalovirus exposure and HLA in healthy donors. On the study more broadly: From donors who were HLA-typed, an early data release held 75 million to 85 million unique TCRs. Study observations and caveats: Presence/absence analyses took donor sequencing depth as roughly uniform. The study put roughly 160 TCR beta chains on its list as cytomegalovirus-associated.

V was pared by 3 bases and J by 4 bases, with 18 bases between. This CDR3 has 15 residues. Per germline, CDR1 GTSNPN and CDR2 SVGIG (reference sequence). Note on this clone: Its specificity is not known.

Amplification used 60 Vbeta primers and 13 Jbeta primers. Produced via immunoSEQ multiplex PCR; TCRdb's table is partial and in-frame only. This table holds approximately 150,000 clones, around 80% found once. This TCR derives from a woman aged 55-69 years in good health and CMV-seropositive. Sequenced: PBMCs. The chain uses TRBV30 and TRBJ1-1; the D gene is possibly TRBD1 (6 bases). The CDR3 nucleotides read TGTGCCTGGAGCCTCAAAGTAAGAGGGGGCACTGAAGCTTTCTTT. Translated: CAWSLKVRGGTEAFF.